What follows are 30 T cell receptor beta chains derived from one specimen sequenced in a study of blood T cell repertoires in COVID-19. The protocol was immunoSEQ multiplex PCR, while the TCRdb copy is restricted to in-frame clones and leaves out a portion. This table has 180,000 or so clones, approximately 89% appearing once. The source material was peripheral blood. The receptors here all came from a woman between 55 and 75 years old with acute or convalescent COVID-19.

The V call is TRBV5-1, the J call TRBJ2-7; 10 bases agree with TRBD1. This CDR3 is 14 amino acids long. Germline lookup yields CDR1 SGHRS and CDR2 YFSETQ. The V and J ends lost 2 bases and 3 bases, in that order; junction bases with no gene match: 2. DNA of the CDR3: TGCGCCAGCAGCTTCCGGGACAGGGGCTACGAGCAGTACTTC. Encoded protein: CASSFRDRGYEQYF.

This clone occurred once. The chain is built from TRBV30 and TRBJ2-6; 9 nucleotides match TRBD1. The CDR3 runs 17 residues. Germline values: CDR1 GTSNPN, CDR2 SVGIG (reference sequence). V lost 3 bases and J lost 0; bases outside the gene matches: 6. The CDR3 loop is CAWRSGTGTSGANVLTF. The CDR3 DNA is TGTGCCTGGAGATCCGGGACAGGGACCTCTGGGGCCAACGTCCTGACTTTC.

This chain joins TRBV28 and TRBJ2-3; 7 nucleotides agree with TRBD2. This CDR3 has 15 amino acids. CDR1 MDHEN and CDR2 SYDVKM come from the germline V gene. V shed 5 bases, J shed 4 bases, and the junction held 9 bases outside the gene matches. CDR3: CASSRWEGVADTQYF. Written as DNA, the CDR3 is TGTGCCAGCAGTAGGTGGGAGGGTGTCGCAGATACGCAGTATTTT.

The V call is TRBV28, the J call TRBJ1-1; D unclear. Deletions cut 5 bases from V and 1 base from J, with 11 bases between. This CDR3 is built from 14 residues. The germline V gene has CDR1 MDHEN and CDR2 SYDVKM. CDR3 DNA sequence: TGTGCCAGCAGTCTAACTAGGGCGAACACTGAAGCTTTCTTT. The encoded protein is CASSLTRANTEAFF.

V usage is TRBV5-4 and J usage is TRBJ2-1; TRBD1 agrees at 10 bases. The CDR3 extends over 14 amino acids. Trimming cost V 3 bases and J 5 bases; bases outside gene matches: 2. Germline CDR1 SGHNT, CDR2 YYREEE (reference sequence). CDR3 sequence (DNA): TGTGCCAGCAGCTGGACAGGGGGTCACAATGAGCAGTTCTTC. Its translation: CASSWTGGHNEQFF.

The chain is built from TRBV11-3 and TRBJ1-1; tentatively, D is TRBD1 (5 bases). CDR1 and CDR2 (germline): SGHNT, YENEEA. The CDR3 is made up of 12 amino acids. V was pared by 0 bases and J by 6 bases, with 5 bases between. CDR3 nucleotide sequence: TGTGCCAGCAGCTTAGAAGGGGCTGAAGCTTTCTTT. This codes for CASSLEGAEAFF.

This CDR3 reads CASSTRQGDYEQYF. CDR3 coding DNA: TGTGCCAGCTCAACTAGACAGGGAGACTACGAGCAGTACTTC. The rearrangement uses TRBV18 and TRBJ2-7; 7 bases are a match to TRBD1. Germline values: CDR1 KGHSH, CDR2 LQKENI. The CDR3 is 14 amino acids. The V and J ends lost 5 bases and 3 bases, in that order; junction bases with no gene match: 7.

V gene TRBV13 combines with J gene TRBJ1-1; D is unresolved. CDR1 PRHDT and CDR2 FYEKMQ come from the germline V gene (reference sequence). Deletions cut 0 bases from V and 5 bases from J, with 13 bases between. This CDR3 has 15 residues. The CDR3 reads CASSLGLSGQTEAFF. The DNA for the CDR3 is TGTGCCAGCAGCTTAGGCCTAAGTGGGCAGACTGAAGCTTTCTTT.

In this sample, this clone turned up once. The chain carries TRBV7-6 and TRBJ1-4; D not certain. CDR3 size: 14 residues. Trimming cost V 2 bases and J 7 bases, with 11 bases left between them. CDR1 is SGHVS and CDR2 is FNYEAQ in the germline V gene. This CDR3 is CASSLRLFGEKLFF. DNA of the CDR3: TGTGCCAGCAGCTTACGACTCTTCGGTGAAAAACTGTTTTTT.

The chain uses TRBV30 and TRBJ2-5; a weak D match, TRBD2 (6 bases). The V and J ends lost 3 bases and 4 bases respectively, with 9 bases between them. CDR1 is GTSNPN and CDR2 is SVGIG in the germline V gene (reference sequence). This CDR3 contains 12 residues. The CDR3 reads CAWSGSAETQYF. In nucleotides, the CDR3 is TGTGCCTGGAGCGGGAGTGCAGAGACCCAGTACTTC. Full variable domain (rest looked up from reference TRBV30 and TRBJ2-5): SQTIHQWPATLVQPVGSPLSLECTVEGTSNPNLYWYRQAAGRGLQLLFYSVGIGQISSEVPQNLSASRPQDRQFILSSKKLLLSDSGFYLCAWSGSAETQYFGPGTRLLVL.

This chain connects TRBV19 to TRBJ1-3; D is unclear. The CDR3 runs 15 residues. V was pared by 4 bases and J by 8 bases, with 18 bases between. Germline V gene lookup returns CDR1 LNHDA and CDR2 SQIVND (reference sequence). CDR3 in DNA: TGTGCCAGTAGTAGAGACGGGTCTGACCGGGACACCATATATTTT. Encoded protein: CASSRDGSDRDTIYF.

This chain uses TRBV9 with TRBJ1-2; weak D call: TRBD1 (5 bases). Germline CDR1 SGDLS, CDR2 YYNGEE. V was trimmed by 3 bases and J by 0 bases, leaving 9 bases between them. The CDR3 spans 14 residues. The CDR3 sequence: CASSADKANYGYTF. DNA for the CDR3: TGTGCCAGCAGCGCGGACAAAGCTAACTATGGCTACACCTTC. Full variable domain (missing parts from reference TRBV9 and TRBJ1-2): DSGVTQTPKHLITATGQRVTLRCSPRSGDLSVYWYQQSLDQGLQFLIQYYNGEERAKGNILERFSAQQFPDLHSELNLSSLELGDSALYFCASSADKANYGYTFGSGTRLTVV.

The J gene is TRBJ1-1, the V gene TRBV4-1; 7 nucleotides match TRBD1. Germline trimming cut 1 base from V and 4 bases from J; bases unmatched to any gene: 6. This CDR3 is 15 amino acids long. In germline, CDR1 is MGHRA, CDR2 YSYEKL. The CDR3 DNA reads TGCGCCAGCAGCCAAGGGCTACAGGGGCGCACTGAAGCTTTCTTT. Translated, it gives CASSQGLQGRTEAFF.

This chain links TRBV15 with TRBJ2-3, with a possible D match to TRBD2 (6 bases). The CDR3 spans 16 residues. The V gene lost 0 bases and the J gene lost 3 bases, with 13 bases spanning the gap. Per germline, CDR1 LNHNV and CDR2 YYDKDF (reference sequence). The CDR3 DNA reads TGTGCCACCAGCAGAGAGGGGGGAACGAGTACAGATACGCAGTATTTT. Translating gives CATSREGGTSTDTQYF.

The genes are TRBV28 and TRBJ1-3; D may be TRBD1 (5 bases). This CDR3 comprises 16 residues. V was shortened by 6 bases and J by 6 bases, with 21 bases between the two germline ends. Germline V gene lookup returns CDR1 MDHEN and CDR2 SYDVKM. Written as DNA, the CDR3 is TGTGCCAGCAGACCTAGAGGGAGGGGATTGATAAACACCATATATTTT. Residues: CASRPRGRGLINTIYF. The full variable domain, in which reference TRBV28 and TRBJ1-3 provide the parts outside the CDR3, is DVKVTQSSRYLVKRTGEKVFLECVQDMDHENMFWYRQDPGLGLRLIYFSYDVKMKEKGDIPEGYSVSREKKERFSLILESASTNQTSMYLCASRPRGRGLINTIYFGEGSWLTVV.

This clone came up many times. The CDR3 loop is CASSALLAGLYEQYF. In DNA, the CDR3 is TGTGCCAGCAGTGCGCTACTAGCGGGTCTATACGAGCAGTACTTC. The chain recombines TRBV27 with TRBJ2-7, with 9 bases that match TRBD2. Trimming cost V 5 bases and J 4 bases; bases outside gene matches: 9. In germline, CDR1 is MNHEY, CDR2 SMNVEV (reference sequence). This CDR3 region has 15 residues.

This clone appeared a single time. The V call is TRBV30, the J call TRBJ1-1; D unclear. Germline V gene sequence: CDR1 GTSNPN, CDR2 SVGIG (reference sequence). The CDR3 covers 11 residues. V shed 3 bases and J shed 1 base, with 3 bases lying between them. DNA for the CDR3: TGTGCCTGGAGGGCGAACACTGAAGCTTTCTTT. Translation gives CAWRANTEAFF.

V is TRBV6-5 and J is TRBJ1-2; 11 bases match TRBD1. CDR3 length: 13 amino acids. The V gene's germline CDR1 is MNHEY and CDR2 SVGAGI. J gave up 8 bases and V 6 bases, and 5 bases lay outside the gene matches. CDR3 protein: CASSRDRGGGYTF. The DNA of the CDR3 is TGTGCCAGCAGCCGGGACAGGGGGGGAGGCTACACCTTC.

The chain joins TRBV6-5 to TRBJ1-2, with D unresolved. V lost 0 bases, J lost 3 bases, and 11 bases lay in between. CDR1 is MNHEY and CDR2 is SVGAGI in the germline V gene. This CDR3 is 15 amino acids long. CDR3 loop: CASSYSGSGDYGYTF. The CDR3 nucleotides read TGTGCCAGCAGTTACTCCGGGAGTGGGGACTATGGCTACACCTTC.

The chain uses TRBV25-1 and TRBJ2-5; D remains ambiguous. This CDR3 has 16 residues. CDR1 MGHDK and CDR2 SYGVNS come from the germline V gene. Trimming shortened V by 2 bases and J by 1 base, and 14 bases separated the two germline ends. The CDR3 DNA reads as TGTGCCAGCAGTGAAGCGGCGACGACGATCCAAGAGACCCAGTACTTC. Translation: CASSEAATTIQETQYF.

In this sample, this clone turned up a few times. The V gene is TRBV5-1, the J gene TRBJ2-2, with TRBD2 matching 13 bases. The CDR3 totals 19 residues. V was clipped by 4 bases and J by 3 bases; unmatched bases: 12. Looked up from germline, CDR1 is SGHRS and CDR2 is YFSETQ. The CDR3 DNA reads as TGCGCCAGCAGCCCGGGACTAGCGGGACCACTAAAACACACCGGGGAGCTGTTTTTT. Translated: CASSPGLAGPLKHTGELFF.

The chain carries TRBV18 and TRBJ1-3; D is undetermined. The germline V and J ends were trimmed by 6 bases and 8 bases, with 11 bases remaining between them. The CDR3 has 12 amino acids. From germline, CDR1 is KGHSH and CDR2 LQKENI. The CDR3 nucleotides are TGTGCCAGCTCCTCGAGCGCAGACACCATATATTTT. Translation gives CASSSSADTIYF.

The chain combines TRBV2 with TRBJ1-5; D unresolved. CDR3 length: 16 residues. In germline, CDR1 is SNHLY, CDR2 FYNNEI. V was cut by 4 bases and J by 0 bases, with 13 bases left in between. The CDR3 DNA follows: TGTGCCAGCAGTGGTACCTTTCTATATAGCAATCAGCCCCAGCATTTT. Protein sequence: CASSGTFLYSNQPQHF. The complete variable domain, with remaining parts taken from reference TRBV2 and TRBJ1-5, reads EPEVTQTPSHQVTQMGQEVILRCVPISNHLYFYWYRQILGQKVEFLVSFYNNEISEKSEIFDDQFSVERPDGSNFTLKIRSTKLEDSAMYFCASSGTFLYSNQPQHFGDGTRLSIL.

The gene calls are TRBV29-1 and TRBJ2-1; 7 bases align to TRBD2. CDR1 and CDR2 (germline): SQVTM, ANQGSEA. The CDR3 contains 14 residues. V was clipped by 8 bases and J by 6 bases; unmatched bases: 13. CDR3 DNA sequence: TGCAGCCTAAAAAAGGGAGGGAATCGCAATGAGCAGTTCTTC. Translated: CSLKKGGNRNEQFF.

The rearrangement uses TRBV19 and TRBJ1-5; TRBD1 might be the D (5 bases). Trimming removed 8 bases at V and 4 bases at J, with 18 bases between. The CDR3 totals 15 residues. Germline-derived CDR1 and CDR2 are LNHDA and SQIVND (reference sequence). CDR3 DNA: TGTGCCAGTGGGATTCGGGGGAGAGGGAATCAGCCCCAGCATTTT. Translation gives CASGIRGRGNQPQHF.

This clone was observed a handful of times. The chain combines TRBV29-1 with TRBJ2-1, with 8 bases that match TRBD2. Germline values: CDR1 SQVTM, CDR2 ANQGSEA. The CDR3 extends over 13 amino acids. After removal of 4 bases from V and 9 bases from J, the junction contained 8 bases not matched to a gene. The CDR3 DNA follows: TGCAGCGTTGCTCTGATCGGGAGGGGTGAGCAGTTCTTC. This translates into CSVALIGRGEQFF.

This sequence joins TRBV6-4 and TRBJ2-1; 8 bases map to TRBD2. The V gene end was trimmed by 4 bases and the J gene end by 8 bases; junction bases not matched to a gene: 10. This CDR3 is built from 15 residues. CDR1 and CDR2 from the germline V gene are MRHNA and SNTAGT. The CDR3 loop is CASSVAGGTLDEQFF. In DNA form, the CDR3 reads TGTGCCAGCAGTGTGGCGGGAGGTACGTTAGATGAGCAGTTCTTC.

The V and J genes are TRBV25-1 and TRBJ1-2; the match to TRBD1 covers 8 bases. Unmatched junction bases numbered 6, after V lost 4 bases and J lost 8 bases. The germline CDR1 and CDR2 sequences are MGHDK and SYGVNS. The CDR3 runs 13 residues. The CDR3, as DNA: TGTGCCAGCAGTGCAGGGGGCGCGGGAGGCTACACCTTC. Translating gives CASSAGGAGGYTF.

The J gene is TRBJ2-7, the V gene TRBV5-1; 8 bases agree with TRBD1. The germline V gene encodes CDR1 SGHRS and CDR2 YFSETQ. The CDR3 loop spans 15 amino acids. V shed 0 bases and J 4 bases; nucleotides not matched to a gene: 6. The CDR3 DNA reads as TGCGCCAGCAGCTTGGGAGGGACAGGAGATTACGAGCAGTACTTC. Its translation is CASSLGGTGDYEQYF.

The rearrangement uses TRBV27 and TRBJ1-6; perhaps TRBD1 as D (6 bases). Germline V gene sequence: CDR1 MNHEY, CDR2 SMNVEV (reference sequence). V lost 6 bases, J lost 0 bases, and 15 bases lay in between. The CDR3 runs to 17 residues. The CDR3 sequence is CASSWTVLSSYNSPLHF. The CDR3 DNA reads TGTGCCAGCAGCTGGACAGTCCTGAGCTCCTATAATTCACCCCTCCACTTT.